This T cell receptor (beta chain) derives from a study of cytomegalovirus exposure and HLA in healthy donors. Whole-study findings and limits: Diagnosis of cytomegalovirus status made by the classifier reportedly showed high specificity and sensitivity. In a later analysis, compared with equally common non-associated chains, HLA-associated beta chains were more expanded. TCR beta V segments were, for the most part, productive about 87% or about 30% of the time in an earlier analysis.

A remark on this clone: Its cognate antigen is unknown.

The PCR was carried out with 60 Vbeta primers and 13 Jbeta primers. Some clones are missing from TCRdb's copy, which holds only in-frame ones; the method was immunoSEQ multiplex PCR. Its listing shows tens of thousands of clones. Germline V gene sequence: CDR1 SGHVS, CDR2 FNYEAQ. The CDR3 spans 14 residues. Between the trimmed V and J ends, which lost 5 bases and 0 bases, there was a span of 9 bases. The V gene is TRBV7-6, the J gene TRBJ2-3; D gene unclear. The receptor was derived from a girl aged 5-17 years in good health and CMV-seropositive. The source material was PBMCs. CDR3 nucleotides: TGTGCCAGCAGCCCGGCTAGTAGCACAGATACGCAGTATTTT. It specifies CASSPASSTDTQYF. The variable domain in full, completed from reference TRBV7-6 and TRBJ2-3, reads GAGVSQSPRYKVTKRGQDVALRCDPISGHVSLYWYRQALGQGPEFLTYFNYEAQQDKSGLPNDRFSAERPEGSISTLTIQRTEQRDSAMYRCASSPASSTDTQYFGPGTRLTVL.